The T cell receptor (beta chain) described here comes from a study of long-term antiretroviral therapy in people with HIV. A word on this clone: Its antigen is as yet unknown.

Specimens held roughly 1-11 million cryopreserved PBMC prior to DNA extraction. Study-level points and caveats: Unavailable data included ART adherence, viral resistance and therapy changes (switches in treatment). Control repertoires displayed wider CDR3 length ranges than the HIV repertoires. ART-treated samples gained diversity yet remained below transplant donor controls.

The authors ran the immunoSEQ assay, v3.0, at survey level. Generated by immunoSEQ multiplex PCR, the TCRdb table keeps only in-frame clones and is missing some. The table has tens of thousands of clones, approximately 84% seen once. Trimming cost V 1 base and J 8 bases; bases outside gene matches: 14. Germline-derived CDR1 and CDR2 are MGHRA and YSYEKL. The CDR3 covers 17 residues. The receptor's source is a man under 40 with HIV. The sample in question was unsorted PBMCs, obtained roughly 5.9 years after starting antiretroviral therapy. J is TRBJ1-2 and V is TRBV4-1; 9 positions agree with TRBD1. The CDR3 DNA reads TGCGCCAGCAGCCAAGCGGGGGACAGGGATAAGTTTCGGGGCTACACCTTC. This codes for CASSQAGDRDKFRGYTF.